Listed below are T cell receptor beta chains from one sample, sequenced in a study of early T cells in non-severe SARS-CoV-2 infection. TCRdb reprocessed the 5' RACE reads with MiXCR, giving one entry per CDR3 protein. The data show tens of thousands of distinct CDR3 sequences, approximately 6% seen once. Sequencing was carried out using whole blood. Receptors were obtained from an adult who was a healthcare worker with PCR-confirmed SARS-CoV-2 infection or an uninfected control (not recorded which). CDR3s include the opening cysteine and the closing phenylalanine or tryptophan. A D gene is named only where the DNA matches it firmly. The size field is filled for only some rows; it gives once, few, many or a size class.

abundance: many; v_gene: TRBV10-3; d_gene: TRBD1; j_gene: TRBJ2-1; CDR3aa: CAISEWTGGYNEQFF; CDR3nt: TGTGCCATCAGTGAGTGGACAGGGGGCTACAATGAGCAGTTCTTC
abundance: many; v_gene: TRBV5-1; d_gene: TRBD2; j_gene: TRBJ2-7; CDR3aa: CASSTGTKNYEQYF; CDR3nt: TGCGCCAGCAGCACCGGGACTAAAAACTACGAGCAGTACTTC
abundance: many; v_gene: TRBV12-3/TRBV12-4; d_gene: TRBD1; j_gene: TRBJ1-1; CDR3aa: CASRPADRDHTEAFF; CDR3nt: TGTGCCAGCAGGCCAGCAGACAGGGACCACACTGAAGCTTTCTTT
abundance: .; v_gene: TRBV18; d_gene: .; j_gene: TRBJ1-1; CDR3aa: CASSPGAGLMNTEAFF; CDR3nt: TGTGCCAGCTCACCGGGGGCAGGACTTATGAACACTGAAGCTTTCTTT
abundance: many; v_gene: TRBV2; d_gene: TRBD2; j_gene: TRBJ2-5; CDR3aa: CASSVLAGQQETQYF; CDR3nt: TGTGCCAGCAGCGTACTAGCGGGCCAGCAAGAGACCCAGTACTTC
abundance: many; v_gene: TRBV7-8; d_gene: .; j_gene: TRBJ2-5; CDR3aa: CASSLIGTETQYF; CDR3nt: TGTGCCAGCAGCTTAATAGGGACAGAGACCCAGTACTTC
abundance: many; v_gene: TRBV24-1; d_gene: .; j_gene: TRBJ2-5; CDR3aa: CATSDPRDNQETQYF; CDR3nt: TGTGCCACCAGTGACCCCAGGGACAACCAAGAGACCCAGTACTTC
abundance: .; v_gene: TRBV20-1; d_gene: .; j_gene: TRBJ1-6; CDR3aa: CSAPYRAQDSPLHF; CDR3nt: TGCAGTGCTCCGTACCGGGCCCAGGATTCACCCCTCCACTTT
abundance: few; v_gene: TRBV28; d_gene: .; j_gene: TRBJ1-6; CDR3aa: CASRRTFGGSPLHF; CDR3nt: TGTGCCAGCAGACGGACCTTTGGAGGCTCACCCCTCCACTTT
abundance: few; v_gene: TRBV2; d_gene: .; j_gene: TRBJ1-3; CDR3aa: CASRDSSSGNTIYF; CDR3nt: TGTGCCAGCAGGGACAGCTCGTCTGGAAACACCATATATTTT
abundance: many; v_gene: TRBV6-5; d_gene: TRBD1; j_gene: TRBJ2-7; CDR3aa: CASSSGQGAIEQYF; CDR3nt: TGTGCCAGCAGTTCTGGGCAGGGGGCTATCGAGCAGTACTTC
abundance: many; v_gene: TRBV7-9; d_gene: .; j_gene: TRBJ1-6; CDR3aa: CASSRGRDNQYHF; CDR3nt: TGTGCCAGCAGCCGCGGTCGGGACAATCAATACCACTTT
abundance: few; v_gene: TRBV4-1; d_gene: .; j_gene: TRBJ1-3; CDR3aa: CASSQDSGGGNTIYF; CDR3nt: TGCGCCAGCAGCCAAGACTCCGGTGGTGGAAACACCATATATTTT
abundance: many; v_gene: TRBV19; d_gene: TRBD2; j_gene: TRBJ2-1; CDR3aa: CASGTSGGNEQFF; CDR3nt: TGTGCCAGCGGGACTAGCGGGGGGAATGAGCAGTTCTTC
abundance: many; v_gene: TRBV20-1; d_gene: TRBD2; j_gene: TRBJ2-5; CDR3aa: CSAFGTSEQETQYF; CDR3nt: TGCAGTGCGTTTGGGACTAGCGAACAAGAGACCCAGTACTTC
abundance: many; v_gene: TRBV7-2; d_gene: TRBD1; j_gene: TRBJ1-2; CDR3aa: CASSRYPTGGGYGYTF; CDR3nt: TGTGCCAGCAGCCGCTACCCGACAGGGGGGGGCTATGGCTACACCTTC
abundance: many; v_gene: TRBV10-1; d_gene: TRBD2; j_gene: TRBJ2-7; CDR3aa: CASRTLAGTGVPYEQYF; CDR3nt: TGCGCCAGCAGAACACTAGCGGGAACTGGGGTCCCCTACGAGCAGTACTTC
abundance: few; v_gene: TRBV11-2; d_gene: TRBD1; j_gene: TRBJ2-2; CDR3aa: CASSLALLVEGAGGELFF; CDR3nt: TGTGCCAGCAGCTTAGCGCTCTTGGTTGAGGGGGCCGGCGGGGAGCTGTTTTTT
abundance: few; v_gene: TRBV12-3/TRBV12-4; d_gene: .; j_gene: TRBJ2-7; CDR3aa: CASSLNPLSYEQYF; CDR3nt: TGTGCCAGCAGTTTAAATCCACTCTCCTACGAGCAGTACTTC
abundance: many; v_gene: TRBV7-9; d_gene: .; j_gene: TRBJ2-7; CDR3aa: CASSLRPGVGSYEQYF; CDR3nt: TGTGCCAGCAGCTTAAGACCAGGGGTCGGGTCCTACGAGCAGTACTTC
abundance: .; v_gene: TRBV3-1; d_gene: .; j_gene: TRBJ1-1; CDR3aa: CASSQTWGTEAFF; CDR3nt: TGTGCCAGCAGCCAAACCTGGGGCACTGAAGCTTTCTTT
abundance: few; v_gene: TRBV28; d_gene: TRBD2; j_gene: TRBJ2-2; CDR3aa: CASSLDSGRSLGELFF; CDR3nt: TGTGCCAGCAGTTTAGATAGCGGGAGGTCTCTCGGGGAGCTGTTTTTT
abundance: many; v_gene: TRBV7-6; d_gene: TRBD1; j_gene: TRBJ2-7; CDR3aa: CASSLAPGQGEDEQYF; CDR3nt: TGTGCCAGCAGCTTAGCTCCGGGACAGGGGGAAGACGAGCAGTACTTC
abundance: many; v_gene: TRBV7-9; d_gene: TRBD1; j_gene: TRBJ1-1; CDR3aa: CASSPQGAVGTEAFF; CDR3nt: TGTGCCAGCAGCCCACAGGGGGCCGTGGGCACTGAAGCTTTCTTT
abundance: .; v_gene: TRBV10-2; d_gene: .; j_gene: TRBJ2-7; CDR3aa: CASSESPDLYLEQYF; CDR3nt: TGCGCCAGCAGTGAGTCGCCGGACCTTTATTTAGAGCAGTACTTC
abundance: many; v_gene: TRBV12-3/TRBV12-4; d_gene: TRBD2; j_gene: TRBJ2-1; CDR3aa: CASRLAGENEQFF; CDR3nt: TGTGCCAGCAGACTAGCGGGAGAAAATGAGCAGTTCTTC
abundance: many; v_gene: TRBV5-8; d_gene: .; j_gene: TRBJ2-3; CDR3aa: CASSLVFPLDSSTDTQYF; CDR3nt: TGTGCCAGCAGCTTGGTCTTCCCCCTCGACTCTAGCACAGATACGCAGTATTTT
abundance: many; v_gene: TRBV20-1; d_gene: TRBD2; j_gene: TRBJ2-7; CDR3aa: CSARTIAGESYEQYF; CDR3nt: TGCAGTGCTAGAACCATAGCGGGGGAATCCTACGAGCAGTACTTC
abundance: many; v_gene: TRBV19; d_gene: TRBD2; j_gene: TRBJ2-5; CDR3aa: CASGLAGVETQYF; CDR3nt: TGTGCCTCAGGACTAGCGGGAGTTGAGACCCAGTACTTC
abundance: many; v_gene: TRBV6-5; d_gene: .; j_gene: TRBJ1-4; CDR3aa: CASSSTVTVLGEKLFF; CDR3nt: TGTGCCAGCAGTTCCACAGTGACAGTTCTGGGTGAAAAACTGTTTTTT
abundance: .; v_gene: TRBV29-1; d_gene: .; j_gene: TRBJ1-2; CDR3aa: CSVDNQANYGYTF; CDR3nt: TGCAGCGTTGATAACCAGGCTAACTATGGCTACACCTTC
abundance: few; v_gene: TRBV5-1; d_gene: .; j_gene: TRBJ2-7; CDR3aa: CASSNPDSYEQYF; CDR3nt: TGCGCCAGCAGCAACCCGGACTCCTACGAGCAGTACTTC
abundance: many; v_gene: TRBV28; d_gene: TRBD1; j_gene: TRBJ1-2; CDR3aa: CASTLGTEDRAYGYTF; CDR3nt: TGTGCCAGTACCCTAGGGACCGAGGACAGGGCCTATGGCTACACCTTC
abundance: many; v_gene: TRBV20-1; d_gene: .; j_gene: TRBJ2-7; CDR3aa: CSARVGNGEQYF; CDR3nt: TGCAGTGCTAGAGTCGGGAACGGCGAGCAGTACTTC
abundance: .; v_gene: TRBV7-8; d_gene: TRBD2; j_gene: TRBJ2-1; CDR3aa: CASSLYVRGLAGTNEQFF; CDR3nt: TGTGCCAGCAGCTTATATGTACGGGGACTAGCGGGAACCAATGAGCAGTTCTTC
abundance: many; v_gene: TRBV5-1; d_gene: .; j_gene: TRBJ2-7; CDR3aa: CASSFGVVGYEQYF; CDR3nt: TGCGCCAGCAGCTTCGGAGTGGTAGGCTACGAGCAGTACTTC
abundance: many; v_gene: TRBV5-1; d_gene: TRBD1; j_gene: TRBJ2-1; CDR3aa: CASGRQGVGEQFF; CDR3nt: TGCGCCAGCGGCCGACAGGGTGTGGGTGAGCAGTTCTTC
abundance: many; v_gene: TRBV7-3; d_gene: .; j_gene: TRBJ2-2; CDR3aa: CASSIQTGLANTGELFF; CDR3nt: TGTGCCAGCAGCATCCAGACAGGCCTCGCGAACACCGGGGAGCTGTTTTTT
abundance: .; v_gene: TRBV20-1; d_gene: .; j_gene: TRBJ1-3; CDR3aa: CSALIGNTIYF; CDR3nt: TGCAGTGCCCTCATTGGAAACACCATATATTTT
abundance: many; v_gene: TRBV29-1; d_gene: TRBD1; j_gene: TRBJ1-1; CDR3aa: CSVVGRTGGMNTEAFF; CDR3nt: TGCAGCGTTGTTGGAAGGACAGGGGGCATGAACACTGAAGCTTTCTTT
abundance: many; v_gene: TRBV4-1; d_gene: .; j_gene: TRBJ2-1; CDR3aa: CASSQDPPAAAYNEQFF; CDR3nt: TGCGCCAGCAGCCAAGACCCCCCAGCGGCCGCCTACAATGAGCAGTTCTTC
abundance: .; v_gene: TRBV7-6; d_gene: TRBD2; j_gene: TRBJ2-3; CDR3aa: CASSLGTSGIGTDTQYF; CDR3nt: TGTGCCAGCAGCCTGGGGACTAGCGGGATCGGCACAGATACGCAGTATTTT
abundance: few; v_gene: TRBV29-1; d_gene: .; j_gene: TRBJ1-1; CDR3aa: CSVEGPRLNTEAFF; CDR3nt: TGCAGCGTTGAAGGCCCTCGCCTGAACACTGAAGCTTTCTTT
abundance: many; v_gene: TRBV9; d_gene: .; j_gene: TRBJ1-1; CDR3aa: CASSVAANTEAFF; CDR3nt: TGTGCCAGCAGCGTAGCTGCGAACACTGAAGCTTTCTTT
abundance: many; v_gene: TRBV7-2; d_gene: TRBD2; j_gene: TRBJ2-3; CDR3aa: CASSPTRLAGGTDTQYF; CDR3nt: TGTGCCAGCAGCCCGACGAGACTAGCGGGAGGGACAGATACGCAGTATTTT
abundance: few; v_gene: TRBV19; d_gene: .; j_gene: TRBJ2-1; CDR3aa: CASSIERATEQFF; CDR3nt: TGTGCCAGTAGTATAGAGCGGGCCACAGAGCAGTTCTTC
abundance: many; v_gene: TRBV6-2/TRBV6-3; d_gene: .; j_gene: TRBJ1-1; CDR3aa: CASSRYSSNTEAFF; CDR3nt: TGTGCCAGCAGCCGCTACTCCTCGAACACTGAAGCTTTCTTT
abundance: many; v_gene: TRBV7-9; d_gene: TRBD1; j_gene: TRBJ1-6; CDR3aa: CAGEGGQGDSPLHF; CDR3nt: TGTGCCGGTGAGGGGGGACAGGGAGATTCACCCCTCCACTTT
abundance: many; v_gene: TRBV30; d_gene: .; j_gene: TRBJ2-1; CDR3aa: CAWSSWGYNEQFF; CDR3nt: TGTGCCTGGAGTTCGTGGGGGTACAATGAGCAGTTCTTC
abundance: many; v_gene: TRBV28; d_gene: .; j_gene: TRBJ1-5; CDR3aa: CASNREGINQPQHF; CDR3nt: TGTGCCAGCAACCGAGAGGGGATCAATCAGCCCCAGCATTTT
abundance: many; v_gene: TRBV5-1; d_gene: .; j_gene: TRBJ2-1; CDR3aa: CASTPSRRADLNEQFF; CDR3nt: TGCGCCAGCACCCCCAGCCGGCGTGCTGACCTCAATGAGCAGTTCTTC
abundance: many; v_gene: TRBV20-1; d_gene: TRBD1; j_gene: TRBJ2-7; CDR3aa: CSARGDREFHEQYF; CDR3nt: TGCAGTGCTAGAGGGGACAGGGAGTTCCACGAGCAGTACTTC
abundance: many; v_gene: TRBV20-1; d_gene: TRBD1; j_gene: TRBJ1-5; CDR3aa: CSASGSGQGAGQPQHF; CDR3nt: TGCAGTGCTAGTGGGTCGGGACAGGGGGCAGGTCAGCCCCAGCATTTT